One and the same sample provided the 6 T cell receptor beta chains below, sequenced in a study of T cell responses to AZD1222 COVID-19 vaccine. Profiled with immunoSEQ multiplex PCR; TCRdb holds only in-frame clones, not every one. The table includes 150,000 to 200,000 clones, roughly 92% detected once. The material sequenced was peripheral blood, taken on day 0 of AZD1222 vaccination. The receptors shown here come from an adult in good health.

The chain links TRBV2 to TRBJ1-5; tentative D call: TRBD1 (6 bases). V lost 5 bases, J lost 4 bases, and 18 bases lay in between. Per germline, CDR1 SNHLY and CDR2 FYNNEI. The length of the CDR3 is 16 residues. This CDR3 reads CASSLIRTEPNQPQHF. In nucleotides, the CDR3 is TGTGCCAGCAGTCTGATCCGGACAGAACCGAATCAGCCCCAGCATTTT.

Concerning this clone: Mismatch with germline at one junction end may stem from a read error. The chain has TRBV19 and TRBJ1-2; D remains unclear. The CDR3 contains 17 residues. Per the germline V gene, CDR1 is LNHDA and CDR2 is SQIVND (reference sequence). CDR3 coding DNA: TGTGCCAGTAGGATAGGCGTGGCATTCCTCGGGAATGGGGGCTACACCTTC. Residues: CASRIGVAFLGNGGYTF.

V gene TRBV10-2 combines with J gene TRBJ2-2; no definite D call. The CDR3 length is 15 residues. V lost 6 bases and J 0 bases, leaving 11 bases between the germline ends. Germline CDR1 is WSHSY and CDR2 is SAAADI. The CDR3 DNA follows: TGCGCCAGCAGGGCAGAAATTCCGAACACCGGGGAGCTGTTTTTT. It specifies CASRAEIPNTGELFF.

This clone was seen once. Other DNA sequences from this sample encode an identical CDR3 as well. V usage is TRBV24-1 and J usage is TRBJ2-1; 9 bases are a match to TRBD1. V lost 4 bases, J lost 4 bases, and 4 bases stayed unmatched. This CDR3 has 15 residues. The germline gives CDR1 KGHDR, CDR2 SFDVKD. The CDR3 protein is CATSDPGTGYNEQFF. The CDR3, as DNA: TGTGCCACCAGTGACCCCGGGACAGGGTACAATGAGCAGTTCTTC.

The rearrangement links TRBV7-9 to TRBJ1-1; D gene uncertain. This CDR3 is built from 11 residues. V lost 7 bases and J lost 11, with 14 bases in between. Germline V gives CDR1 SEHNR, CDR2 FQNEAQ (reference sequence). The chain's CDR3 is CASNFPYLAFF. In nucleotides, the CDR3 is TGTGCCAGCAACTTTCCCTACTTGGCTTTCTTT.

The chain recombines TRBV5-6 with TRBJ1-2; D is unresolved. Germline values: CDR1 SGHDT, CDR2 YYEEEE. The CDR3 spans 14 residues. Trimming took off 0 bases at V and 1 base at J, with 7 bases between the two ends. The CDR3 bases are TGTGCCAGCAGCTTGGGCACGCTTAACTATGGCTACACCTTC. Translation: CASSLGTLNYGYTF.